This is a list of T cell receptor beta chains from one sample in a study of cytomegalovirus exposure and HLA in healthy donors. The repertoire was sequenced with immunoSEQ multiplex PCR; TCRdb's copy has only in-frame clones and lacks some. This sample carries some 120,000 clones, around four fifths of them seen once, and the ten largest clones take less than 4.5%. The sequenced sample was PBMCs. These receptors originate from a woman aged 40 to 55 in good health and CMV-seronegative. Each CDR3 is given with its conserved first and last residue. D genes are given only for firm matches. The listing skips clone size in some rows; elsewhere it reads once, few, many or a size class.

size	V	J	D	DNA	CDR3
NA	TRBV20-1	TRBJ2-2	NA	TGCAGTGCTCCCCGGACCGGGGAGCTGTTTTTT	CSAPRTGELFF
NA	TRBV27	TRBJ1-2	TRBD1	TGTGCCAGCAGTTTTACGTTCAGGGGGCGCGCCTATGGCTACACCTTC	CASSFTFRGRAYGYTF
NA	TRBV4-1	TRBJ2-5	TRBD1	TGCGCCAGCAGCCAAGAAGATACGACAGGGGGGCGGCCCCAGTACTTC	CASSQEDTTGGRPQYF
NA	TRBV18	TRBJ2-4	TRBD2	TGTGCCAGCTCACCACGGACTAGCGGGATGCAAGCAGCCAAAAACATTCAGTACTTC	CASSPRTSGMQAAKNIQYF
few	TRBV4-1	TRBJ1-1	NA	TGCGCCAGCAGCCAAGTTTCAGGGAGGGGGAACACTGAAGCTTTCTTT	CASSQVSGRGNTEAFF
NA	TRBV7-2	TRBJ1-5	TRBD1	TGTGCCAGCAGCGCTGCCGGGACAGGTTTACGTCAGCCCCAGCATTTT	CASSAAGTGLRQPQHF
NA	TRBV5-1	TRBJ2-7	TRBD1	TGCGCCAGCCGACAGGGCCGCTCCTACGAGCAGTACTTC	CASRQGRSYEQYF
NA	TRBV19	TRBJ1-1	NA	TGTGCCAGTAGTATCGTCATCGCGCAGAACACTGAAGCTTTCTTT	CASSIVIAQNTEAFF
NA	TRBV25-1	TRBJ2-7	NA	TGTGCCAGCAGTGAACATGCGTACGAGCAGTACTTC	CASSEHAYEQYF
few	TRBV9	TRBJ2-1	TRBD1	TGTGCCAGCAGCGTAGCAGGGGGACCTTACAATGAGCAGTTCTTC	CASSVAGGPYNEQFF
NA	TRBV28	TRBJ1-2	TRBD1	TGTGCCAGCAGTTCACAGGGGGCTCCCCTCTATGGCTACACCTTC	CASSSQGAPLYGYTF
NA	TRBV30	TRBJ1-5	TRBD1	TGTGCCTGGGCAAAACAGGGGGCCAATCAGCCCCAGCATTTT	CAWAKQGANQPQHF
NA	TRBV4-3	TRBJ1-1	NA	TGCGCCAGCAGCCAAGATTGGGGGGGCACTGAAGCTTTCTTT	CASSQDWGGTEAFF
NA	TRBV28	TRBJ1-2	NA	TGTGCCAGCAGTGGCCAGGCTGATGGCTACACCTTC	CASSGQADGYTF
NA	TRBV7-9	TRBJ2-3	NA	TGTGCCAGCAGCCCGGAGGGACAGATAGATACGCAGTATTTT	CASSPEGQIDTQYF
NA	TRBV5-1	TRBJ2-1	TRBD1	TGCGCCAGCAGCTTGGCCGGGACAGGGGGCCCGTATGAGCAGTTCTTC	CASSLAGTGGPYEQFF
once	TRBV5-1	TRBJ2-7	NA	TGCGCCAGCAGGAACGAGCGGGCGAGCTCCTACGAGCAGTACTTC	CASRNERASSYEQYF
NA	TRBV2	TRBJ2-5	TRBD2	TGTGCCAGCAGTTCCGAAGCGGGACCCAGGGCCCAGTACTTC	CASSSEAGPRAQYF
NA	TRBV4-3	TRBJ2-7	TRBD2	TGCGCCAGCAGCCAAGATCACCTAGCGGGAGGCTACGAGCAGTACTTC	CASSQDHLAGGYEQYF
NA	TRBV2	TRBJ2-6	NA	TGTGCCAGCAGGACAGAGTCTGGGGCCAACGTCCTGACTTTC	CASRTESGANVLTF
NA	TRBV7-6	TRBJ2-7	TRBD1	TGTGCCAGCAGGTCTTCGACAGGGGGCACCTACGAGCAGTACTTC	CASRSSTGGTYEQYF
NA	TRBV29-1	TRBJ1-1	NA	TGCAGCGTTGAATCCGGGAACACTGAAGCTTTCTTT	CSVESGNTEAFF
NA	TRBV5-4	TRBJ1-4	TRBD1	TGTGCCAGCAGCTCAGGGACAGGTCCAGGTATTGGTGAAAAACTGTTTTTT	CASSSGTGPGIGEKLFF
NA	TRBV7-3	TRBJ2-2	NA	TGTGCCAGCAGCCCTTTAGCAACGGCCGGGGAGCTGTTTTTT	CASSPLATAGELFF
few	TRBV28	TRBJ2-1	NA	TGTGCCAGCAGTCCCCCCCCGAGCTCCTACAATGAGCAGTTCTTC	CASSPPPSSYNEQFF
NA	TRBV6-1	TRBJ1-2	NA	TGTGCCAGCAGCTGGACCAGGGAGGCCTATGGCTACACCTTC	CASSWTREAYGYTF
NA	TRBV4-3	TRBJ2-1	TRBD2	TGCGCCAGCAGCCAAGAGTGGACTAGCGGGGGGTACAATGAGCAGTTCTTC	CASSQEWTSGGYNEQFF